This TCR beta chain comes out of a study of tumor-infiltrating lymphocytes in primary liver carcinoma. Germline V gene data show CDR1 as ENHRY and CDR2 as SYGVKD. The CDR3 extends over 14 amino acids. TCR beta cDNA was prepared out of approximately 500 ng total RNA by means of a constant-region primer. It was through three nested multiplex PCR rounds of slightly modified ARM-PCR that TCR beta libraries arose. With TRBV1-TRBV30 forward primers and a C-beta reverse primer, the first two PCR rounds were run for about 10 cycles each. One entry per CDR3 protein, called by TCRdb with MiXCR from the multiplex PCR reads. The sample holds about 35,000 distinct CDR3 sequences; 70% to 80% are singletons and the top ten take 16%. As to this clonotype: No antigen is known for it. The junction and the germline gene differ at one end; a read error may be behind it.

Scientists recovered RNA and DNA together from roughly 21-30 mg of unsorted bulk tissue. Every patient in the cohort had a primary liver carcinoma. That carcinoma was treated by surgical resection. Patients showed chronic HBV infection and an absence of prior treatment. Study-wide findings and caveats: The top-250-clone fraction was significantly higher in tumors than in blood (p = 0.039).

The chain couples TRBV10-3 to TRBJ1-5, with a tentative D call TRBD1 (5 bases). What was sequenced was liver tumor tissue from sampling region 4. Documented subset: tumor region T4, right-lateral pole. The receptor's source is a man aged 40-50 years with primary liver carcinoma and hepatitis B virus infection. CDR3 nucleotides: TGTGCCACCAGTAAGCAGGGAGCGAATCAGCCCCAGCATTTT. This codes for CATSKQGANQPQHF.